A single T cell receptor (beta chain) is shown here with its context. The target antigen is unknown. Clones were read by immunoSEQ multiplex PCR, and TCRdb kept only the in-frame ones, dropping some. The repertoire includes about 690,000 clones, less than 95% of them detected once, and 34% sits in the top ten. This sample stems from a study of shared clonotypes between healthy human individuals. Overall study: Each donor had three CD4 naive, three CD4 memory, two CD8 naive and one CD8 memory plate.

CDR3 size: 16 residues. The germline V gene has CDR1 MNHEY and CDR2 SVGAGI. V was clipped by 1 base and J by 8 bases, with 17 bases between them. Each donor was a Caucasian adult residing in Nashville, Tennessee. The study, taken as a whole, reports: Clonotypes which were not shared had lower generation probabilities than clonotypes that all four donors shared.

The sequence was collected from a man younger than 35 in good health. Some clones in this sample may be carry-over from other donors' samples. The specimen sequenced was memory CD8+ T cells from PBMCs. Subset meaning: CD45RO+ cells pooled with CCR7-negative TemRA cells. The chain joins TRBV6-5 to TRBJ1-4, with TRBD1 as a possible D gene (6 bases). CDR3 residues: CASSYLPVGAREKLFF. The CDR3 DNA reads TGTGCCAGCAGTTACTTACCAGTGGGGGCTCGGGAAAAACTGTTTTTT.